This TCR beta chain was captured in a study of T-cell memory formation after mild COVID-19. Each CDR3 protein gets one entry after TCRdb re-called the 5' RACE reads with MiXCR. The profile covers 350,000 to 450,000 distinct CDR3 sequences, with approximately 14% appearing a single time and about 22% taken by the ten largest. CDR3 length equals 15 residues. Germline V gene data show CDR1 as SGHDN and CDR2 as FVKESK. With 3 bases clipped from V and 4 bases from J, the junction kept 7 bases outside the gene matches. This clonotype was counted between two and nine times. The chain links TRBV14 to TRBJ1-1; the match to TRBD1 covers 8 bases. The receptor's source is a man between 18 and 29 years old who had mild COVID-19 (a few samples of this study predate the infection). Cell type and time point are not known. The source material was PBMCs or a T cell subset sorted from them (not recorded which). The CDR3 DNA reads TGTGCCAGCAGCCACAGCCAGGGGGCATTCACTGAAGCTTTCTTT. Its translation: CASSHSQGAFTEAFF.